This TCR beta chain is drawn from a study of T cell responses to AZD1222 COVID-19 vaccine. Study information: Both about-4-week and about-12-week second-dose recipients were combined. Study conclusions and caveats: At baseline, just 5 or 6 AZD1222 recipients tested seropositive. All repertoire sampling was performed exclusively after the peak T cell response. Donors were chiefly white British, with a greater number of females, and clonal diversity was perhaps underestimated.

The repertoire was sequenced with immunoSEQ multiplex PCR; TCRdb's copy has only in-frame clones and lacks some. Here the sample spans 100,000 to 150,000 clones, approximately 90% being singletons. Concerning this clone: Its antigen is still unknown.

The CDR3 totals 14 residues. The germline V gene encodes CDR1 SGHAT and CDR2 FQNNGV. V was pared by 5 bases and J by 7 bases, with 15 bases between. This chain links TRBV11-2 with TRBJ2-1; the D gene is possibly TRBD2 (6 bases). The sample here was peripheral blood, taken on day 0 of AZD1222 vaccination. The receptor was isolated from an adult in good health. CDR3 nucleotides: TGTGCCAGCAGCCCCCGTAGCGGAGGGAATGAGCAGTTCTTC. Amino acid sequence: CASSPRSGGNEQFF.